This T cell receptor beta chain was captured in a study of response to subunit inactivated influenza vaccine. Study observations and caveats: T cells newly recruited by each seasonal influenza vaccination are few, the authors suggested.

The CDR3 totals 15 residues. Trimming shortened V by 1 base and J by 2 bases, and 10 bases separated the two germline ends. Germline V CDR1 and CDR2: SEHNR, FQNEAQ (reference sequence). This clonotype appeared a few times. Its antigen is undetermined. Using its own MiXCR run on the RT-PCR reads, TCRdb lists one record per CDR3 protein. Seen here are approximately 160,000 distinct CDR3 sequences, about 10% observed once, and the top ten hold roughly 33%. The starting material was CD8+ T cells sorted from PBMCs, obtained about 24 months after vaccination. The V gene is TRBV7-9, the J gene TRBJ2-3; D is ambiguous. This TCR came from a man between 50 and 69 years old who received an inactivated influenza vaccine. The CDR3 DNA sequence: TGTGCCAGCAGCTTAGGTAGTCCGGCCACAGATACGCAGTATTTT. Its translation is CASSLGSPATDTQYF.